The clone carrying this TCR beta chain has only a few counts. Its antigen is undetermined. Germline lookup yields CDR1 MDHEN and CDR2 SYDVKM. Trimming removed 2 bases from V and 10 bases from J, with 14 bases in between. The CDR3 has 13 amino acids. This entry belongs to a study of beta chain features in type 1 diabetes. A single heparinised blood sample, averaging around 120 mL, was obtained per donor. Each of the CD4+ naive, central memory, regulatory and stem cell-like memory populations was sorted via CD45RO/CCR7/CD25/CD127/CD95/CD27. Without exception, sorted populations had purity beyond 95%. The isolated RNA, all of it, was reverse transcribed, so expressed TCRB transcripts were what got sequenced. The protocol was immunoSEQ multiplex PCR, while the TCRdb copy is restricted to in-frame clones and leaves out a portion. Here the sample spans 500,000 to 850,000 clones, more than 13% being singletons.

Overall study findings and caveats: Relative to healthy donors, patients appeared to have naive, central memory and Treg TCRB repertoires that were more similar. TCRB CDR3 length was moderately but significantly reduced in all four CD4+ subsets of Type 1 diabetes patients.

This chain connects TRBV28 to TRBJ1-1; D unclear. This TCR was sampled from a young man with type 1 diabetes. What was sequenced was naive CD4+ T cells from blood. CDR3 sequence: CASSLKGLWGAFF. As DNA, the CDR3 is TGTGCCAGCAGTTTAAAGGGTCTCTGGGGAGCTTTCTTT.